This T cell receptor (beta chain) originates from a study of shared clonotypes between healthy human individuals. Measured with immunoSEQ multiplex PCR; TCRdb has only the in-frame clones, and not every one. Of fewer than 650,000 clones in the sample, about three quarters are singletons; the top ten hold approximately 12%. Germline assignment: CDR1 MNHNY and CDR2 SVGAGI (reference sequence). V gave up 7 bases and J gave up 1 base, with 13 bases separating them. This CDR3 spans 15 amino acids. The source material was PBMCs. This chain links TRBV6-6 with TRBJ2-2, with D perhaps matching TRBD2 (5 bases). The receptor was isolated from a woman in her forties in good health. Some clones in this sample may be carry-over from other donors' samples. Here the CDR3 DNA reads TGTGCCAGCACCAGCGGCCACCGGAACACCGGGGAGCTGTTTTTT. This gives the protein CASTSGHRNTGELFF.